What follows are 15 T cell receptor beta chains derived from one specimen sequenced in a study of cytomegalovirus exposure and HLA in healthy donors. Data came from immunoSEQ multiplex PCR; TCRdb stores just in-frame clones and leaves some out. The top ten hold roughly 1.2% of the sample, which has 250,000 to 350,000 clones, around 90% seen once. Sequenced: PBMCs. These receptors came from a woman aged 25 to 39 in good health and CMV-seropositive.

The chain employs TRBV4-1 and TRBJ2-7, with unresolved D. V was trimmed by 1 base and J by 6 bases, leaving 10 bases between them. CDR3 size: 13 residues. Germline values: CDR1 MGHRA, CDR2 YSYEKL. The CDR3 loop reads CASSQAGSSEQYF. CDR3 nucleotide sequence: TGCGCCAGCAGCCAAGCAGGTAGTTCCGAGCAGTACTTC.

J is TRBJ1-1 and V is TRBV7-3, with D maybe TRBD1 (5 bases). The CDR3 is made up of 13 amino acids. V was shortened by 2 bases and J by 4 bases, with 8 bases between the two germline ends. CDR1 SGHTA and CDR2 FQGTGA come from the germline V gene. The chain's CDR3 is CASSLSGITEAFF. The CDR3 DNA sequence: TGTGCCAGCAGCTTATCAGGGATCACTGAAGCTTTCTTT.

This chain connects TRBV9 to TRBJ2-1; the D gene is possibly TRBD2 (5 bases). The length of the CDR3 is 15 residues. V lost 3 bases and J 4 bases, leaving 14 bases between the germline ends. Looked up from germline, CDR1 is SGDLS and CDR2 is YYNGEE. CDR3 sequence reads: CASSAEGIGYNEQFF. Written as DNA, the CDR3 is TGTGCCAGCAGCGCCGAGGGTATCGGGTACAATGAGCAGTTCTTC. The variable domain in full, completed from reference TRBV9 and TRBJ2-1, reads DSGVTQTPKHLITATGQRVTLRCSPRSGDLSVYWYQQSLDQGLQFLIQYYNGEERAKGNILERFSAQQFPDLHSELNLSSLELGDSALYFCASSAEGIGYNEQFFGPGTRLTVL.

The chain joins TRBV5-1 to TRBJ2-7; D possibly matches TRBD1 or TRBD2 (5 bases each). This CDR3 is built from 16 residues. Germline lookup yields CDR1 SGHRS and CDR2 YFSETQ. Trimming cost V 4 bases and J 0 bases, with 17 bases left between them. For the CDR3, the DNA is TGCGCCAGCAGCGGAGATCTGGGACGGCCCTCCTACGAGCAGTACTTC. This codes for CASSGDLGRPSYEQYF.

The chain uses TRBV9 and TRBJ2-1; 7 bases agree with TRBD1. The J segment lost 4 bases and the V segment lost 3 bases, leaving 7 bases of the junction unmatched. Looked up from germline, CDR1 is SGDLS and CDR2 is YYNGEE. This CDR3 comprises 15 residues. The CDR3 is CASSGRQGGYNEQFF. The CDR3 coding sequence is TGTGCCAGCAGCGGAAGACAGGGCGGATACAATGAGCAGTTCTTC.

This clone was seen only once. The V and J genes are TRBV7-9 and TRBJ2-6, with D possibly being TRBD1 (5 bases). Germline loops: CDR1 SEHNR, CDR2 FQNEAQ (reference sequence). This CDR3 comprises 15 residues. Trimming removed 1 base at V and 3 bases at J, with 7 bases between. The CDR3 protein is CASSLVGVGANVLTF. DNA of the CDR3: TGTGCCAGCAGCTTAGTAGGGGTTGGGGCCAACGTCCTGACTTTC.

V is TRBV7-2 and J is TRBJ2-2; D is unclear. The germline V and J ends were trimmed by 0 bases and 4 bases, with 12 bases remaining between them. CDR1 is SGHTA, CDR2 FQGNSA, per germline. There are 16 residues in the CDR3. The CDR3 loop is CASSLAIAWGTGELFF. The CDR3 DNA follows: TGTGCCAGCAGCTTAGCCATTGCGTGGGGCACCGGGGAGCTGTTTTTT. The complete variable domain, with remaining parts taken from reference TRBV7-2 and TRBJ2-2, reads GAGVSQSPSNKVTEKGKDVELRCDPISGHTALYWYRQSLGQGLEFLIYFQGNSAPDKSGLPSDRFSAERTGGSVSTLTIQRTQQEDSAVYLCASSLAIAWGTGELFFGEGSRLTVL.

The CDR3 DNA follows: TGCGCCAGCAGCTTAGGGGACTCGGATCTCACTGAAGCTTTCTTT. It yields the protein CASSLGDSDLTEAFF. This chain connects TRBV5-1 to TRBJ1-1; possible D gene TRBD1, 5 bases. The CDR3 is made up of 15 amino acids. The V and J ends lost 2 bases and 4 bases respectively, with 15 bases between them. The V gene's germline CDR1 is SGHRS and CDR2 YFSETQ.

CDR3 sequence reads: CASSPSRGGSYEQYF. The CDR3 DNA is TGTGCCAGCAGCCCCTCCCGGGGAGGGTCCTACGAGCAGTACTTC. The genes are TRBV7-2 and TRBJ2-7; the match to TRBD2 covers 7 bases. V lost 5 bases to trimming and J lost 1 base; unmatched junction nucleotides: 8. CDR3 length: 15 amino acids. Germline V CDR1 and CDR2: SGHTA, FQGNSA.

This clone was seen once. V usage is TRBV28 and J usage is TRBJ2-6; possibly TRBD1 or TRBD2 for D (5 bases each). The CDR3 loop spans 15 amino acids. The V and J ends lost 6 bases and 4 bases respectively, with 13 bases between them. The germline V gene has CDR1 MDHEN and CDR2 SYDVKM. The CDR3 nucleotides are TGTGCCAGCAGATTTCCAGGGACCGGGGCCAACGTCCTGACTTTC. Translated: CASRFPGTGANVLTF.

The rearrangement links TRBV30 to TRBJ2-3, with 10 bases identical to TRBD2. There are 15 residues in the CDR3. CDR1 GTSNPN and CDR2 SVGIG come from the germline V gene (reference sequence). V lost 2 bases and J lost 3; bases outside the gene matches: 5. The CDR3 loop reads CAWSLAGGRTDTQYF. In DNA form, the CDR3 reads TGTGCCTGGAGTTTAGCGGGGGGCCGTACAGATACGCAGTATTTT. The full variable domain, rest sourced from reference TRBV30 and TRBJ2-3, is SQTIHQWPATLVQPVGSPLSLECTVEGTSNPNLYWYRQAAGRGLQLLFYSVGIGQISSEVPQNLSASRPQDRQFILSSKKLLLSDSGFYLCAWSLAGGRTDTQYFGPGTRLTVL.

CDR3 DNA: TGCGCCAGCAGCTTACAGGGTTCGAGCTATAATTCACCCCTCCACTTT. As protein: CASSLQGSSYNSPLHF. J is TRBJ1-6 and V is TRBV5-1; the D gene is possibly TRBD1 (6 bases). CDR3 length: 16 amino acids. Per germline, CDR1 SGHRS and CDR2 YFSETQ. V lost 2 bases and J 3 bases, leaving 12 bases between the germline ends.

The chain is built from TRBV2 and TRBJ1-2; D uncertain. CDR3 length equals 15 residues. Germline V gives CDR1 SNHLY, CDR2 FYNNEI. The ends were cut back, 2 bases at V and 6 bases at J, with 16 bases in the middle. The CDR3 DNA reads as TGTGCCAGCAGTGAATTAGGCCTTGGTGGGGATGGCTACACCTTC. It codes for CASSELGLGGDGYTF.

The chain uses TRBV28 and TRBJ2-2; tentatively, D is TRBD2 (6 bases). The CDR3 spans 15 residues. Germline V gene data show CDR1 as MDHEN and CDR2 as SYDVKM. Trimming stripped 3 bases from V and 5 bases from J, with 13 bases between. CDR3 nucleotides: TGTGCCAGCAGTTTGGACGGGAGTTGGACCGGGGAGCTGTTTTTT. This gives the protein CASSLDGSWTGELFF.

V gene TRBV10-2 combines with J gene TRBJ2-5, with a tentative D call TRBD1 (5 bases). The germline V and J ends were trimmed by 8 bases and 4 bases, with 14 bases remaining between them. Germline CDR1 reads WSHSY; CDR2 reads SAAADI. The CDR3 runs 13 residues. Here the CDR3 DNA reads TGCGCCAGCGGACCCGTCCAGGGAGAGACCCAGTACTTC. It specifies CASGPVQGETQYF.